This is a list of T cell receptor beta chains from one sample in a study of blood T cell repertoires in COVID-19. Sequencing used immunoSEQ multiplex PCR; TCRdb keeps in-frame clones, though not all of them. Counted here are approximately 160,000 clones, around 80% occurring once; the ten biggest clones make up 15% to 20%. Sequencing used peripheral blood. These TCRs come from a woman aged 80 or older with acute or convalescent COVID-19. Both conserved end residues are part of each CDR3. Fields, in order: D gene, V gene, J gene, clone size, CDR3 protein, CDR3 DNA. The D gene is left open where the match is weak. Size is omitted from some rows. Given values are once, few, many or a class for expanded clones.

d_gene: TRBD1
v_gene: TRBV5-1
j_gene: TRBJ1-6
abundance: .
CDR3aa: CASSATGTVNNSPLHF
CDR3nt: TGCGCCAGCAGCGCTACCGGGACAGTAAATAATTCACCCCTCCACTTT

d_gene: TRBD1
v_gene: TRBV30
j_gene: TRBJ2-7
abundance: .
CDR3aa: CAWSAKGQGTYEQYF
CDR3nt: TGTGCCTGGAGTGCGAAGGGACAGGGGACCTACGAGCAGTACTTC

d_gene: .
v_gene: TRBV5-6
j_gene: TRBJ2-7
abundance: .
CDR3aa: CASSRGDGSYEQYF
CDR3nt: TGTGCCAGCAGTCGCGGGGATGGCTCCTACGAGCAGTACTTC

d_gene: TRBD1
v_gene: TRBV27
j_gene: TRBJ1-4
abundance: .
CDR3aa: CASSLRQGANEKLFF
CDR3nt: TGTGCCAGCAGTTTGCGACAGGGGGCAAACGAAAAACTGTTTTTT

d_gene: .
v_gene: TRBV18
j_gene: TRBJ2-2
abundance: .
CDR3aa: CASSPWSGRAGELFF
CDR3nt: TGTGCCAGCTCACCCTGGAGTGGGCGGGCCGGGGAGCTGTTTTTT

d_gene: .
v_gene: TRBV12-5
j_gene: TRBJ2-1
abundance: .
CDR3aa: CASAQDNYNEQFF
CDR3nt: TGTGCTAGTGCCCAGGATAACTACAATGAGCAGTTCTTC

d_gene: TRBD2
v_gene: TRBV4-2
j_gene: TRBJ2-3
abundance: .
CDR3aa: CASSQGPGGGATDTQYF
CDR3nt: TGTGCCAGCAGCCAAGGACCTGGCGGGGGGGCCACAGATACGCAGTATTTT

d_gene: TRBD1
v_gene: TRBV6-2/TRBV6-3
j_gene: TRBJ1-2
abundance: once
CDR3aa: CASSLDPWTGFGYTF
CDR3nt: TGTGCCAGCAGCCTAGACCCTTGGACAGGGTTCGGCTACACCTTC

d_gene: .
v_gene: TRBV9
j_gene: TRBJ2-1
abundance: .
CDR3aa: CASSVAPTRGNEQFF
CDR3nt: TGTGCCAGCAGCGTAGCCCCAACTAGGGGGAATGAGCAGTTCTTC

d_gene: TRBD2
v_gene: TRBV19
j_gene: TRBJ2-1
abundance: .
CDR3aa: CASTPTGGRLSYNEQFF
CDR3nt: TGTGCCAGTACCCCCACTGGCGGGAGGCTCTCCTACAATGAGCAGTTCTTC

d_gene: TRBD1
v_gene: TRBV5-1
j_gene: TRBJ2-1
abundance: .
CDR3aa: CASSSPPRQGRVF
CDR3nt: TGCGCCAGCAGCTCCCCCCCTCGACAGGGAAGGGTCTTC

d_gene: TRBD2
v_gene: TRBV5-1
j_gene: TRBJ2-5
abundance: .
CDR3aa: CASCRDPGTSGGQETQYF
CDR3nt: TGCGCCAGCTGTCGGGACCCTGGGACTAGCGGGGGCCAAGAGACCCAGTACTTC

d_gene: .
v_gene: TRBV19
j_gene: TRBJ2-3
abundance: .
CDR3aa: CASSISGGRSTDTQYF
CDR3nt: TGTGCCAGTAGTATTTCGGGGGGCCGTAGCACAGATACGCAGTATTTT

d_gene: TRBD2
v_gene: TRBV5-1
j_gene: TRBJ2-6
abundance: .
CDR3aa: CASSGLAGLLSGANVLTF
CDR3nt: TGCGCCAGCAGCGGGCTAGCGGGATTGTTATCTGGGGCCAACGTCCTGACTTTC

d_gene: .
v_gene: TRBV4-1
j_gene: TRBJ1-1
abundance: .
CDR3aa: CASSPKGQVVLSRENTEAFF
CDR3nt: TGCGCCAGCAGCCCGAAGGGCCAGGTGGTGTTATCACGGGAGAACACTGAAGCTTTCTTT

d_gene: .
v_gene: TRBV10-3
j_gene: TRBJ2-2
abundance: .
CDR3aa: CAIRTTRNTGELFF
CDR3nt: TGTGCCATCAGGACGACTAGAAACACCGGGGAGCTGTTTTTT

d_gene: .
v_gene: TRBV4-3
j_gene: TRBJ2-7
abundance: .
CDR3aa: CASSQQRTASYEQYF
CDR3nt: TGCGCCAGCAGCCAACAACGGACAGCGTCCTACGAGCAGTACTTC

d_gene: .
v_gene: TRBV5-4
j_gene: TRBJ1-4
abundance: .
CDR3aa: CASSLGLGGRSAEKLFF
CDR3nt: TGTGCCAGCAGCTTGGGCCTAGGGGGAAGGAGCGCAGAAAAACTGTTTTTT

d_gene: TRBD1
v_gene: TRBV10-3
j_gene: TRBJ2-7
abundance: .
CDR3aa: CAIRTGAAGNEQYF
CDR3nt: TGTGCCATCAGGACAGGGGCCGCTGGGAACGAGCAGTACTTC

d_gene: TRBD2
v_gene: TRBV10-2
j_gene: TRBJ2-3
abundance: few
CDR3aa: CASSPGGGSTQYF
CDR3nt: TGCGCCAGCAGCCCAGGCGGGGGGAGTACGCAGTATTTT

d_gene: TRBD1
v_gene: TRBV18
j_gene: TRBJ1-5
abundance: .
CDR3aa: CASSPDRVNNQPQHF
CDR3nt: TGTGCCAGCTCACCGGACAGGGTTAACAATCAGCCCCAGCATTTT

d_gene: .
v_gene: TRBV3-1/TRBV3-2
j_gene: TRBJ1-4
abundance: .
CDR3aa: CASSHNFGEKLFF
CDR3nt: TGTGCCAGCAGCCATAATTTCGGGGAAAAACTGTTTTTT

d_gene: .
v_gene: TRBV9
j_gene: TRBJ2-3
abundance: few
CDR3aa: CASSAADTQYF
CDR3nt: TGTGCCAGCAGCGCAGCAGATACGCAGTATTTT

d_gene: .
v_gene: TRBV11-1
j_gene: TRBJ2-2
abundance: .
CDR3aa: CASSLGGVNTGELFF
CDR3nt: TGTGCCAGCAGCTTAGGGGGAGTAAACACCGGGGAGCTGTTTTTT

d_gene: TRBD1
v_gene: TRBV5-1
j_gene: TRBJ1-5
abundance: .
CDR3aa: CASSLGTGAGNQPQHF
CDR3nt: TGCGCCAGCAGCTTGGGGACAGGGGCAGGCAATCAGCCCCAGCATTTT

d_gene: .
v_gene: TRBV9
j_gene: TRBJ2-1
abundance: .
CDR3aa: CASSVQTSSYNEQFF
CDR3nt: TGTGCCAGCAGCGTACAGACAAGCTCCTACAATGAGCAGTTCTTC

d_gene: .
v_gene: TRBV7-8
j_gene: TRBJ2-5
abundance: .
CDR3aa: CASSPEDSQETQYF
CDR3nt: TGTGCCAGCAGCCCCGAAGACAGTCAAGAGACCCAGTACTTC

d_gene: .
v_gene: TRBV4-1
j_gene: TRBJ1-2
abundance: few
CDR3aa: CASSQVGQTRTNYGYTF
CDR3nt: TGCGCCAGCAGCCAAGTAGGACAGACCCGGACTAACTATGGCTACACCTTC

d_gene: TRBD1
v_gene: TRBV11-3
j_gene: TRBJ2-5
abundance: .
CDR3aa: CASSPGQGTQETQYF
CDR3nt: TGTGCCAGCAGCCCGGGACAGGGGACCCAAGAGACCCAGTACTTC

d_gene: .
v_gene: TRBV30
j_gene: TRBJ1-3
abundance: .
CDR3aa: CAWSLSSGNTIYF
CDR3nt: TGTGCCTGGAGTCTCTCCTCTGGAAACACCATATATTTT

d_gene: .
v_gene: TRBV5-5
j_gene: TRBJ1-1
abundance: .
CDR3aa: CASTHRERTEAFF
CDR3nt: TGTGCCAGCACCCACAGGGAGAGGACTGAAGCTTTCTTT

d_gene: TRBD2
v_gene: TRBV19
j_gene: TRBJ2-5
abundance: few
CDR3aa: CASSTGLAGGRETQYF
CDR3nt: TGTGCCAGTAGTACCGGACTAGCGGGGGGGCGAGAGACCCAGTACTTC

d_gene: TRBD1
v_gene: TRBV4-3
j_gene: TRBJ1-1
abundance: .
CDR3aa: CASSHMKGQGRYNTEAFF
CDR3nt: TGCGCCAGCAGCCACATGAAGGGACAGGGTAGATATAACACTGAAGCTTTCTTT

d_gene: .
v_gene: TRBV5-4
j_gene: TRBJ2-7
abundance: .
CDR3aa: CASSNSGAYEQYF
CDR3nt: TGTGCCAGCAGCAACTCAGGGGCTTACGAGCAGTACTTC

d_gene: .
v_gene: TRBV29-1
j_gene: TRBJ2-5
abundance: .
CDR3aa: CSVERETQYF
CDR3nt: TGCAGCGTTGAGAGGGAGACCCAGTACTTC

d_gene: .
v_gene: TRBV10-3
j_gene: TRBJ1-2
abundance: .
CDR3aa: CAISTGSYGYTF
CDR3nt: TGTGCCATCAGTACAGGGAGCTATGGCTACACCTTC

d_gene: .
v_gene: TRBV3-1/TRBV3-2
j_gene: TRBJ1-6
abundance: .
CDR3aa: CASSQSSKTPEGSPLHF
CDR3nt: TGTGCCAGCAGCCAGTCCTCTAAGACACCTGAGGGTTCACCCCTCCACTTT

d_gene: TRBD2
v_gene: TRBV19
j_gene: TRBJ2-1
abundance: .
CDR3aa: CASSTGLAGIGEQFF
CDR3nt: TGTGCCAGTAGTACCGGACTAGCGGGAATCGGGGAGCAGTTCTTC

d_gene: .
v_gene: TRBV2
j_gene: TRBJ1-1
abundance: .
CDR3aa: CASNSPALGEAFF
CDR3nt: TGTGCCAGCAACAGCCCAGCTTTAGGTGAAGCTTTCTTT

d_gene: .
v_gene: TRBV5-1
j_gene: TRBJ1-4
abundance: .
CDR3aa: CASSLEGRGNEKLFF
CDR3nt: TGCGCCAGCAGCTTGGAAGGGAGGGGTAATGAAAAACTGTTTTTT